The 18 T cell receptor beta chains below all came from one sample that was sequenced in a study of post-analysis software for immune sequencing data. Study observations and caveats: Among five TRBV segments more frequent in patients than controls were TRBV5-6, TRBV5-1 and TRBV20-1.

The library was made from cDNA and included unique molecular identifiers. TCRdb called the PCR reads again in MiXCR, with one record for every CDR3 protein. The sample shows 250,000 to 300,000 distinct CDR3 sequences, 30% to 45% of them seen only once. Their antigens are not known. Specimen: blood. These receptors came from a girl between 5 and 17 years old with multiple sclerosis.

CDR3 sequence reads: CSVGRWEHSEAFF. The DNA for the CDR3 is TGCAGCGTTGGAAGGTGGGAACATAGTGAAGCTTTCTTT. This chain uses TRBV29-1 with TRBJ1-1; D not certain. CDR1 is SQVTM, CDR2 ANQGSEA, per germline. V gave up 4 bases and J gave up 7 bases, with 16 bases separating them. The CDR3 contains 13 residues.

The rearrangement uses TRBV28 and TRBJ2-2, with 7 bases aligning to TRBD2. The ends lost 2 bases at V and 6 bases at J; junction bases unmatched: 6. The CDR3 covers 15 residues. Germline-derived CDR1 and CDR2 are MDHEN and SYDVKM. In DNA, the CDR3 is TGTGCCAGCAGTTTAGGGGCTAGCGGATCCGGGGAGCTGTTTTTT. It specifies CASSLGASGSGELFF.

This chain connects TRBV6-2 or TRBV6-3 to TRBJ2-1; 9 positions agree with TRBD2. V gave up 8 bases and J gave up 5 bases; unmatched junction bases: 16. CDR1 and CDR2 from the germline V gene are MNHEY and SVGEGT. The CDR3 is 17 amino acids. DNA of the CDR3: TGTGCCAGCTCCCTTGGAGGGAGCGGGAGGTTACACAATGAGCAGTTCTTC. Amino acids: CASSLGGSGRLHNEQFF.

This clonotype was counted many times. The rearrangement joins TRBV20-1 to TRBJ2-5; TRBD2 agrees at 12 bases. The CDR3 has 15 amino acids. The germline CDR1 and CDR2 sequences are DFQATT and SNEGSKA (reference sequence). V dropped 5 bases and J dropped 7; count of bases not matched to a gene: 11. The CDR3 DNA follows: TGCAGTGCTCCCGCTAGCGGGGGGGACCTAGGGACCCAGTACTTC. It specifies CSAPASGGDLGTQYF.

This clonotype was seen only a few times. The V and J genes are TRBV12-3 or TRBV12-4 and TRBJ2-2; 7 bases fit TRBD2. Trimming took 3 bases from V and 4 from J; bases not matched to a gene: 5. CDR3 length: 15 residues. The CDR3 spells CASSFSASGTGELFF. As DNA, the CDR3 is TGTGCCAGCAGTTTTAGCGCTAGCGGCACCGGGGAGCTGTTTTTT.

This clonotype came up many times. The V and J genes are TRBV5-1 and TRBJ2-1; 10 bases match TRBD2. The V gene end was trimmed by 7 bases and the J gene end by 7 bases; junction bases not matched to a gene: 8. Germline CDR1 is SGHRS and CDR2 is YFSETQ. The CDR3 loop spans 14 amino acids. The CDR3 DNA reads TGCGCCAGCGGAAGCGGGGGGGCGTATAATGAGCAGTTCTTC. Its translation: CASGSGGAYNEQFF. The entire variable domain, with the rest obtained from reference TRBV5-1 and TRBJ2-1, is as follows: KAGVTQTPRYLIKTRGQQVTLSCSPISGHRSVSWYQQTPGQGLQFLFEYFSETQRNKGNFPGRFSGRQFSNSRSEMNVSTLELGDSALYLCASGSGGAYNEQFFGPGTRLTVL.

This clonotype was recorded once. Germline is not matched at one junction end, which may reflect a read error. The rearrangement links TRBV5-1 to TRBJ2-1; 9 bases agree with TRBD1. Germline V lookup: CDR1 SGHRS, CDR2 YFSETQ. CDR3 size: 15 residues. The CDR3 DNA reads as TGCGCCAGCAGCTGGGGACAGGGACCCGACAACGAGCAGTTCTTC. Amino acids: CASSWGQGPDNEQFF.

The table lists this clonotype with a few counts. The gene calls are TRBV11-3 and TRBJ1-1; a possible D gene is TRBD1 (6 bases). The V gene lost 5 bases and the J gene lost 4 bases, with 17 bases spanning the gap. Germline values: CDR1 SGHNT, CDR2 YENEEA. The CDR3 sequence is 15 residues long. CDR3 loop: CASSPGGRGSTEAFF. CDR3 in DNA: TGTGCCAGCAGCCCGGGGGGTAGGGGGTCCACTGAAGCTTTCTTT.

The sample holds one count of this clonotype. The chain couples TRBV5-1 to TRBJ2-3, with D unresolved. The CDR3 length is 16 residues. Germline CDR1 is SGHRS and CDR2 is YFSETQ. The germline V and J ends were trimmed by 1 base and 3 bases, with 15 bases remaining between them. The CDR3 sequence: CASSLPWAGRTDTQYF. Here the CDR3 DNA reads TGCGCCAGCAGCTTGCCCTGGGCCGGAAGGACAGATACGCAGTATTTT.

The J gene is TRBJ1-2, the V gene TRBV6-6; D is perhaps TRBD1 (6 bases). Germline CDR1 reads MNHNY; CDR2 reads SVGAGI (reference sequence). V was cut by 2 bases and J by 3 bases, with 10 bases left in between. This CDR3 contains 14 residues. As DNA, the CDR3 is TGTGCCAGCAGTTACGATAGGGGGGACTATGGCTACACCTTC. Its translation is CASSYDRGDYGYTF.

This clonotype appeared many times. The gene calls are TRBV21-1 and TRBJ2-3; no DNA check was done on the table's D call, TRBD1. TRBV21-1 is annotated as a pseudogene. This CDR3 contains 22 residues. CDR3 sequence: CASSKWMGRGFEWRIDTDTQYF. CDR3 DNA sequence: TGTGCCAGCAGCAAGTGGATGGGTCGGGGGTTCGAGTGGCGGATTGACACAGATACGCAGTATTTT.

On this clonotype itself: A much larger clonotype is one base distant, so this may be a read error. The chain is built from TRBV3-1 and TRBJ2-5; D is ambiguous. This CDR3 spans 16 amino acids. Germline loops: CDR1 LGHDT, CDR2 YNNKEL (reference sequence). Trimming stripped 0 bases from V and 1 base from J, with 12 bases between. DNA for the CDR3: TGTGCCAGCAGCCAAGACCGGAGACCGCTCCAAGAGACCCAGTACTTC. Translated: CASSQDRRPLQETQYF.

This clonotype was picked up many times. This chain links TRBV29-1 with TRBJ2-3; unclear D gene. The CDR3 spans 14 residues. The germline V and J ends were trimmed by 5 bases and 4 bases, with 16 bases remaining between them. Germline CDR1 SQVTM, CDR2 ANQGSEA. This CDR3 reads CSVRTRFVADTQYF. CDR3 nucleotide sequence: TGCAGCGTTCGGACGCGATTTGTAGCAGATACGCAGTATTTT.

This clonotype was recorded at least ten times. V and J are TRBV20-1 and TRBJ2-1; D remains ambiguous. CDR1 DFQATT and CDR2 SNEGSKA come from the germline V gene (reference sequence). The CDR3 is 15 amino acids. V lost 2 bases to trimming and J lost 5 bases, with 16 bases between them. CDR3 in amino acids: CSARSLRSYDNEQFF. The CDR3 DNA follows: TGCAGTGCTAGAAGTCTCAGGAGTTACGACAATGAGCAGTTCTTC.

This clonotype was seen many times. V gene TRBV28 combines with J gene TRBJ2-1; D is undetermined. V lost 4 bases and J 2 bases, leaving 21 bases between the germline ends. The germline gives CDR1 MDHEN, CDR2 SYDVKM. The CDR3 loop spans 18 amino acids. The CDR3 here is CASSSPLLKGEAYNEQFF. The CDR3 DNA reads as TGTGCCAGCAGTTCCCCCCTGTTAAAGGGTGAAGCCTACAATGAGCAGTTCTTC.

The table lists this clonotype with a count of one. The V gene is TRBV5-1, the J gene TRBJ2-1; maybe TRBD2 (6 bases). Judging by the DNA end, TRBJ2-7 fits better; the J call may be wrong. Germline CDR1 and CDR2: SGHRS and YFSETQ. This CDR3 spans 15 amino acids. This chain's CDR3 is CASSLTSNTYNEQYF. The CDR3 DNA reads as TGCGCCAGCAGCCTTACTAGCAACACCTACAATGAGCAGTACTTC.

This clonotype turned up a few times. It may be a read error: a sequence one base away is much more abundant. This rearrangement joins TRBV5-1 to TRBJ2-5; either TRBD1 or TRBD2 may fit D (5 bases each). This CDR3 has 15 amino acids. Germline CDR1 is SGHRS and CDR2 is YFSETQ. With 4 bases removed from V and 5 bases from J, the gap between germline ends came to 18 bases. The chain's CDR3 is CASSPRGPRRETQYF. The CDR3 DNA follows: TGCGCCAGCAGCCCCCGGGGCCCTAGGAGGGAGACCCAGTACTTC.

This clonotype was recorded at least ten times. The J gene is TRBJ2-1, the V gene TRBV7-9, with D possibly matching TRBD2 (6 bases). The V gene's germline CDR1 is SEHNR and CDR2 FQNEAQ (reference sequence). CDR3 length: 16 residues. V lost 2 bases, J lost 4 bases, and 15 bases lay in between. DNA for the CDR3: TGTGCCAGCAGCTTATGGCGGCTAGCGCTGTACAATGAGCAGTTCTTC. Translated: CASSLWRLALYNEQFF. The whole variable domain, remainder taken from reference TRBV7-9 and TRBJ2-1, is DTGVSQNPRHKITKRGQNVTFRCDPISEHNRLYWYRQTLGQGPEFLTYFQNEAQLEKSRLLSDRFSAERPKGSFSTLEIQRTEQGDSAMYLCASSLWRLALYNEQFFGPGTRLTVL.